This T cell receptor (beta chain) emerged from a study of high-grade serous ovarian cancer treatment subgroups (dated by TCRdb to about 2021). Describing the broader study: On average, sequencing produced approximately 14,000 reads and about 7,600 unique TCR beta rearrangements for each sample. Each patient contributed one primary tumor and two metastatic tumor samples, giving some 90 samples in total. The study examined TCR beta repertoires in high-grade serous ovarian cancer patients who were grouped under a laparoscopic triage algorithm by complete gross resection or by neoadjuvant chemotherapy response. The cohort comprised approximately 30 patients: approximately ten with no residual disease after primary surgery (R0), approximately ten excellent NACT responders, and approximately ten poor NACT responders.

The roughly 90 tumor samples were subjected to high-throughput TCR profiling using ImmunoSEQ. Regarding the original processing steps: Richness (unique productive sequences), clonality, evenness and relatedness were included as repertoire diversity metrics, and similarity between samples was assessed with the Bhattacharyya coefficient. Conclusions stayed consistent in a sensitivity analysis that left out TCRs with fewer than two reads. Entries here come from immuneACCESS through TCRdb and include only in-frame sequences with V and J called. Some clones fail to appear in such tables; in the studies checked, an unresolved V gene covers under half of the shortfall, and the cause of the remainder is unknown. Clonal size and the V and J genes are those of that table, whereas D and trimming came from the DNA. The sample table contains about 5,700 clones; only one count was recorded for roughly 77% of them. Under 7% of the sample is taken by the ten largest.

The tumor samples were collected prior to definitive surgery or chemotherapy. Genomic DNA was extracted by the MD Anderson Biospecimen Extraction Resource, and TCR sequencing was done by the MD Anderson Cancer Genomics Laboratory. A word on this clone: The antigen it binds to is not known. Base qualities were left out, and no much larger clone turns up one base away.

Paper-wide results and their limitations: Bulk tumor TCR sequencing lacked spatial information, limiting insight into HGSC tumor complexity and diversity. The TCR repertoire analyses centered on CDR3, leaving CDR1 and CDR2 unanalyzed. Neoantigen level correlated positively with TCR clonal relatedness, and copy number variation and mutation load from whole-genome sequencing showed a positive trend with TCR clonal relatedness. Repertoire similarity ranging from about 0.095 to 0.85 was observed between tumors from the same patient, whereas almost no similarity was observed between different patients.

Taken from the germline V gene, the CDR1 and CDR2 loops are KGHSH and LQKENI. From its cysteine to its phenylalanine, the CDR3 spans 19 amino acids. Just the 57-base CDR3 DNA is kept, in frame starting at base 1. Compared with germline, V lacks 0 bases and J lacks 0 bases; bases without a gene match: 10. The receptor was isolated from a human donor with high-grade serous ovarian cancer. Sequenced sample: tumor tissue. The chain is made from TRBV18 and TRBJ1-5, and 8 junction bases match TRBD1. Read as DNA, the sequence is TGTGCCAGCTCACCACCGGCCAACAGGGGGACCTATAGCAATCAGCCCCAGCATTTT. Translated, this is CASSPPANRGTYSNQPQHF.